What follows are 31 T cell receptor beta chains derived from one specimen sequenced in a study of blood T cell repertoires in COVID-19. Profiled with immunoSEQ multiplex PCR; TCRdb holds only in-frame clones, not every one. The top ten clones hold around 7.9% of a sample with around 500,000 clones, 70% to 90% of them seen once. The sequencing input was PBMCs or T cells enriched from blood (not recorded which). Every receptor here comes from a woman in her sixties who had recovered from COVID-19.

V usage is TRBV19 and J usage is TRBJ1-5; TRBD1 agrees at 9 bases. Germline V gene sequence: CDR1 LNHDA, CDR2 SQIVND (reference sequence). V lost 6 bases, J lost 7 bases, and 13 bases stayed unmatched. The CDR3 contains 16 residues. The CDR3 spells CASSPNAGQGGQPQHF. CDR3 DNA sequence: TGTGCCAGTAGCCCCAATGCGGGACAGGGCGGGCAGCCCCAGCATTTT.

The chain combines TRBV4-1 with TRBJ1-2; D is unclear. The V gene lost 1 base and the J gene lost 3 bases, with 6 bases spanning the gap. The CDR3 extends over 13 amino acids. CDR1 MGHRA and CDR2 YSYEKL come from the germline V gene. CDR3 sequence reads: CASSQAGDYGYTF. The CDR3 nucleotides read TGCGCCAGCAGCCAAGCCGGGGACTATGGCTACACCTTC.

The chain recombines TRBV27 with TRBJ2-3, with TRBD2 as a possible D gene (6 bases). Trimming left V 2 bases short and J 6 bases short, with 12 bases between. The CDR3 has 14 amino acids. The germline V gene encodes CDR1 MNHEY and CDR2 SMNVEV (reference sequence). The CDR3 DNA is TGTGCCAGCAGTTTACAACTAGCTTCGGATACGCAGTATTTT. This sequence encodes CASSLQLASDTQYF.

The chain combines TRBV20-1 with TRBJ2-5; D is ambiguous. With 3 bases removed from V and 3 bases from J, the gap between germline ends came to 11 bases. This CDR3 comprises 13 residues. The germline CDR1 and CDR2 sequences are DFQATT and SNEGSKA (reference sequence). The CDR3 region has the DNA TGCAGTGCTAGTCCTCTCCAGGAAGAGACCCAGTACTTC. The encoded protein is CSASPLQEETQYF.

This clone turned up a few times. The chain uses TRBV6-5 and TRBJ2-7, with 9 nucleotides matching TRBD2. Trimming removed 8 bases from V and 4 bases from J; junction bases left unmatched: 9. This CDR3 is built from 14 residues. CDR1 is MNHEY and CDR2 is SVGAGI in the germline V gene. The CDR3 protein is CASAKRGERYEQYV. The CDR3 bases are TGTGCCAGCGCTAAGCGGGGGGAACGATACGAGCAGTACGTC.

The chain joins TRBV19 to TRBJ1-5; 7 bases are shared with TRBD1. Unmatched junction bases numbered 9, after V lost 1 base and J lost 0 bases. CDR3 length: 18 amino acids. Per germline, CDR1 LNHDA and CDR2 SQIVND (reference sequence). The CDR3 DNA is TGTGCCAGTAGTATAGCAAGGGCAGGGGGTTATAGCAATCAGCCCCAGCATTTT. Translated: CASSIARAGGYSNQPQHF.

This clone showed up just once. The chain joins TRBV18 to TRBJ2-3, with 7 nucleotides matching TRBD2. V was pared by 0 bases and J by 2 bases, with 8 bases of the junction left unmatched. The CDR3 length is 17 residues. Germline loops: CDR1 KGHSH, CDR2 LQKENI. The CDR3 DNA follows: TGTGCCAGCTCACCACCAATCGGGGGGTCCTCCACAGATACGCAGTATTTT. This gives the protein CASSPPIGGSSTDTQYF.

The rearrangement links TRBV12-5 to TRBJ1-1; possibly TRBD1 for D (6 bases). The ends were cut back, 2 bases at V and 5 bases at J, with 6 bases in the middle. The CDR3 loop spans 12 amino acids. Germline V gives CDR1 LGHNT, CDR2 FRNRAP. CDR3 nucleotides: TGTGCTAGTGGTTTGCAGGGGACTGAAGCTTTCTTT. Protein sequence: CASGLQGTEAFF.

J is TRBJ1-5 and V is TRBV12-3 or TRBV12-4; weak D call: TRBD1 (5 bases). This CDR3 has 13 residues. Trimming cost V 5 bases and J 7 bases, with 12 bases left between them. CDR3 DNA: TGTGCCAGCAGTCAGACAGAGGAGCAGCCCCAGCATTTT. The encoded protein is CASSQTEEQPQHF.

The count of this clone is one. The chain has TRBV7-9 and TRBJ1-1; D is possibly TRBD1 (5 bases). Germline V gene data show CDR1 as SEHNR and CDR2 as FQNEAQ (reference sequence). This CDR3 has 18 amino acids. V dropped 3 bases and J dropped 3 bases, with 23 bases sitting between them. The CDR3 loop is CASSFGLVRRTGDTEAFF. CDR3 nucleotides: TGTGCCAGCAGCTTCGGCCTCGTACGTCGGACGGGGGACACTGAAGCTTTCTTT.

The V gene is TRBV7-9, the J gene TRBJ2-7; perhaps TRBD2 as D (6 bases). The germline gives CDR1 SEHNR, CDR2 FQNEAQ (reference sequence). Trimming removed 5 bases at V and 2 bases at J, with 13 bases between. The CDR3 contains 14 residues. CDR3 protein: CASSPRRDPYEQYF. CDR3 sequence (DNA): TGTGCCAGCAGCCCAAGGAGGGACCCCTACGAGCAGTACTTC.

The CDR3 spells CASRSDRGSGNTIYF. CDR3 sequence (DNA): TGTGCCAGCAGGTCAGACAGGGGATCTGGAAACACCATATATTTT. The V gene is TRBV6-5, the J gene TRBJ1-3; 8 bases agree with TRBD1. The CDR3 length is 15 residues. J was trimmed by 1 base and V by 6 bases; bases with no gene match: 5. CDR1 and CDR2 from the germline V gene are MNHEY and SVGAGI.

This sequence joins TRBV2 and TRBJ1-4, with D perhaps matching TRBD1 (6 bases). V was pared by 3 bases and J by 4 bases, with 12 bases between. This CDR3 has 15 residues. Germline CDR1 reads SNHLY; CDR2 reads FYNNEI. This CDR3 reads CASSDAGAYNEKLFF. The CDR3 nucleotides are TGTGCCAGCAGTGATGCAGGGGCCTATAATGAAAAACTGTTTTTT.

J is TRBJ2-7 and V is TRBV5-6, with D maybe TRBD2 (5 bases). This CDR3 is built from 13 residues. The V gene lost 2 bases and the J gene lost 0 bases, with 6 bases spanning the gap. CDR1 SGHDT and CDR2 YYEEEE come from the germline V gene. CDR3 bases: TGTGCCAGCAGCTTAGGGAGCTCCTACGAGCAGTACGTC. Translation gives CASSLGSSYEQYV.

V gene TRBV10-1 combines with J gene TRBJ2-1; 10 nucleotides agree with TRBD2. Trimming cost V 4 bases and J 6 bases; bases outside gene matches: 9. The germline V gene has CDR1 WNHNN and CDR2 SYGVQD (reference sequence). The CDR3 loop spans 16 amino acids. The CDR3 DNA sequence: TGCGCCAGCAGTGTTCACGGGACTAGCGCCTCCAATGAGCAGTTCTTC. Translating gives CASSVHGTSASNEQFF.

The chain uses TRBV3-1 (or the pseudogene TRBV3-2) and TRBJ1-2; no definite D call. CDR1 is LGHDT and CDR2 is YNNKEL in the germline V gene (reference sequence). Deletions cut 2 bases from V and 4 bases from J, with 11 bases between. The CDR3 is 14 amino acids. In DNA, the CDR3 is TGTGCCAGCAGCCAACCGGGAAAACTCTATGGCTACACCTTC. Protein sequence: CASSQPGKLYGYTF.

The chain employs TRBV18 and TRBJ1-4; 8 nucleotides match TRBD1. Germline loops: CDR1 KGHSH, CDR2 LQKENI. The J segment lost 7 bases and the V segment lost 4 bases, leaving 5 bases of the junction unmatched. This CDR3 comprises 14 residues. The CDR3 loop is CASSRGTGSEKLFF. CDR3 sequence (DNA): TGTGCCAGCTCACGCGGGACAGGATCTGAAAAACTGTTTTTT.

This clone appeared once. This chain connects TRBV5-1 to TRBJ1-2, with a weak D call TRBD1 (5 bases). Looked up from germline, CDR1 is SGHRS and CDR2 is YFSETQ. The CDR3 contains 13 residues. V was shortened by 2 bases and J by 8 bases, with 13 bases between the two germline ends. The CDR3 is CASSFQGQVGYTF. CDR3 DNA sequence: TGCGCCAGCAGCTTTCAGGGTCAGGTCGGCTACACCTTC.

This chain uses TRBV6-5 with TRBJ2-1; the D gene is possibly TRBD2 (5 bases). Per germline, CDR1 MNHEY and CDR2 SVGAGI. The V end was cut by 11 bases, the J end by 0 bases, with 17 bases between. The CDR3 length is 15 residues. The CDR3 DNA follows: TGTGCCGGGTCATACAGCCGGGGCTCCTACAATGAGCAGTTCTTC. As protein: CAGSYSRGSYNEQFF.

This chain connects TRBV6-4 to TRBJ2-7; unclear D gene. V lost 4 bases, J lost 2 bases, and 12 bases lay in between. From germline, CDR1 is MRHNA and CDR2 SNTAGT. The CDR3 spans 14 residues. The CDR3 DNA reads as TGTGCCAGCAGTGCTACGGCCAGGACCTACGAGCAGTACTTC. It is translated as CASSATARTYEQYF.

This chain joins TRBV10-3 and TRBJ1-5; 7 nucleotides agree with TRBD1. Losses at the gene ends were 3 bases for V and 5 bases for J; bases not matched to a gene: 4. Germline V gene data show CDR1 as ENHRY and CDR2 as SYGVKD. This CDR3 comprises 14 residues. The CDR3 spells CAISDRGIHQPQHF. The DNA of the CDR3 is TGTGCCATCAGTGACAGGGGGATTCATCAGCCCCAGCATTTT.

The CDR3, as DNA: TGTGCCAGCAGCCAAGGGGGACAGTTTTTCTCTGGAAACACCATATATTTT. It translates to CASSQGGQFFSGNTIYF. The chain links TRBV3-1 (or the pseudogene TRBV3-2) to TRBJ1-3, with 7 bases that match TRBD1. Germline V gene sequence: CDR1 LGHDT, CDR2 YNNKEL (reference sequence). The CDR3 is made up of 17 amino acids. With 1 base clipped from V and 0 bases from J, the junction kept 6 bases outside the gene matches.

The V gene is TRBV6-1, the J gene TRBJ1-1; 7 nucleotides match TRBD1. The germline V gene has CDR1 MNHNS and CDR2 SASEGT. The trim removed 3 bases at V and 0 bases at J, leaving 4 bases unmatched. CDR3 length: 15 residues. This chain's CDR3 is CASSDVTGMNTEAFF. The CDR3 nucleotides are TGTGCCAGCAGTGACGTGACAGGGATGAACACTGAAGCTTTCTTT.

The chain recombines TRBV10-2 with TRBJ1-1, with TRBD1 as a possible D gene (5 bases). Germline V gives CDR1 WSHSY, CDR2 SAAADI. The CDR3 sequence is 16 residues long. V was pared by 7 bases and J by 1 base, with 19 bases between. In DNA, the CDR3 is TGCGCCAGCACCCGAAGCTCGGGGGGGAGGAACACTGAAGCTTTCTTT. Amino acids: CASTRSSGGRNTEAFF.

This clone has a handful of counts. The genes are TRBV19 and TRBJ2-2, with D perhaps matching TRBD1 (9 bases). Looked up from germline, CDR1 is LNHDA and CDR2 is SQIVND (reference sequence). The CDR3 is 15 amino acids. The germline V and J ends were trimmed by 6 bases and 4 bases, with 15 bases remaining between them. CDR3 nucleotides: TGTGCCAGTAGAGCGGGGGACAGGGCCACCGGGGAGCTGTTTTTT. Protein: CASRAGDRATGELFF. The full variable domain, with the rest looked up from reference TRBV19 and TRBJ2-2, is DGGITQSPKYLFRKEGQNVTLSCEQNLNHDAMYWYRQDPGQGLRLIYYSQIVNDFQKGDIAEGYSVSREKKESFPLTVTSAQKNPTAFYLCASRAGDRATGELFFGEGSRLTVL.

This clone was counted between two and nine times. This chain uses TRBV5-6 with TRBJ1-6; 8 bases align to TRBD1. V lost 1 base, J lost 10 bases, and 7 bases stayed unmatched. There are 15 residues in the CDR3. The germline gives CDR1 SGHDT, CDR2 YYEEEE. The CDR3 region has the DNA TGTGCCAGCAGCTTGTTCGGACAGGGAAGATCACCCCTCCACTTT. Translation: CASSLFGQGRSPLHF.

This clone has only one observation. The chain is built from TRBV4-2 and TRBJ1-5; D might be TRBD1 (6 bases). This CDR3 is built from 16 residues. Germline V gene data show CDR1 as LGHNA and CDR2 as YNFKEQ. V lost 0 bases and J 9 bases, leaving 18 bases between the germline ends. The CDR3 protein is CASSQDLSGATGPQHF. In nucleotides, the CDR3 is TGTGCCAGCAGCCAAGATCTCTCAGGGGCCACCGGGCCCCAGCATTTT.

The V and J genes are TRBV19 and TRBJ1-1, with D possibly matching TRBD1 (6 bases). This CDR3 contains 11 residues. The V end lost 10 bases, the J end lost 8 bases, and 14 bases lay between the germline ends. Germline loops: CDR1 LNHDA, CDR2 SQIVND (reference sequence). CDR3 coding DNA: TGTGCCACCTACAGGGTTTCAGAAGCTTTCTTT. Translation gives CATYRVSEAFF. Using reference TRBV19 and TRBJ1-1 for the parts outside the CDR3, the full variable domain is DGGITQSPKYLFRKEGQNVTLSCEQNLNHDAMYWYRQDPGQGLRLIYYSQIVNDFQKGDIAEGYSVSREKKESFPLTVTSAQKNPTAFYLCATYRVSEAFFGQGTRLTVV.

V and J are TRBV15 and TRBJ1-6, with a weak D call TRBD1 (5 bases). V was clipped by 0 bases and J by 0 bases, with 9 bases between them. Looked up from germline, CDR1 is LNHNV and CDR2 is YYDKDF (reference sequence). This CDR3 is 17 amino acids long. The CDR3 protein is CATSRDQGSSYNSPLHF. The DNA for the CDR3 is TGTGCCACCAGCAGAGATCAGGGAAGCTCCTATAATTCACCCCTCCACTTT.

The chain recombines TRBV5-4 with TRBJ2-5; 8 bases align to TRBD1. V shed 1 base, J shed 5 bases, and the junction held 7 bases outside the gene matches. Germline CDR1 and CDR2: SGHNT and YYREEE (reference sequence). This CDR3 contains 15 residues. This CDR3 reads CASSLSRGRLETQYF. The DNA of the CDR3 is TGTGCCAGCAGCTTGTCCAGGGGGCGGTTGGAGACCCAGTACTTC.

The V call is TRBV2, the J call TRBJ1-6; weak D call: TRBD1 (5 bases). This CDR3 region has 15 residues. V dropped 6 bases and J dropped 9 bases, with 18 bases sitting between them. Germline assignment: CDR1 SNHLY and CDR2 FYNNEI. CDR3 amino acids: CASSPFRGLGSPLHF. DNA of the CDR3: TGTGCCAGCAGCCCCTTTCGGGGGTTAGGTTCACCCCTCCACTTT.